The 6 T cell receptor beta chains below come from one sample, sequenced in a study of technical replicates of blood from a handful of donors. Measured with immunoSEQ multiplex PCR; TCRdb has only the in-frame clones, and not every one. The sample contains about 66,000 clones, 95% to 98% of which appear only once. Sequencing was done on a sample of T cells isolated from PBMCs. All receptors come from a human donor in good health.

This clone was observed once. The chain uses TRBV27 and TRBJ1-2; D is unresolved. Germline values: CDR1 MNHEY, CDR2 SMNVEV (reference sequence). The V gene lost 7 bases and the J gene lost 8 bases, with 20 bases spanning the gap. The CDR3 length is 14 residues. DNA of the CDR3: TGTGCCAGCACCTCCAGTGGAGGAGGGATCGGCTACACCTTC. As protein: CASTSSGGGIGYTF.

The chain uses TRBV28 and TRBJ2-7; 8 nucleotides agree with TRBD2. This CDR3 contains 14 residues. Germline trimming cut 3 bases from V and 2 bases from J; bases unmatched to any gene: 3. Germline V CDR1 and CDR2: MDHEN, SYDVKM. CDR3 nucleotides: TGTGCCAGCAGTTTGAGGACTAGCACCTACGAGCAGTACTTC. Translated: CASSLRTSTYEQYF.

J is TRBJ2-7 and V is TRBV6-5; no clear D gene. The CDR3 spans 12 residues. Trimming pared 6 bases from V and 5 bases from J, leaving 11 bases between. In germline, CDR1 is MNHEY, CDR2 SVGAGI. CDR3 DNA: TGTGCCAGCAGCCGCGGCCGGAACGAGCAGTACTTC. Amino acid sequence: CASSRGRNEQYF.

CDR3 DNA: TGTGCCAGTAGTATTTCGACTAGCGGGAGTTTTGATGAGCAGTTCTTC. Amino acids: CASSISTSGSFDEQFF. The chain couples TRBV19 to TRBJ2-1; 12 positions agree with TRBD2. The CDR3 length is 16 residues. Germline values: CDR1 LNHDA, CDR2 SQIVND (reference sequence). Germline trimming cut 3 bases from V and 8 bases from J; bases unmatched to any gene: 8.

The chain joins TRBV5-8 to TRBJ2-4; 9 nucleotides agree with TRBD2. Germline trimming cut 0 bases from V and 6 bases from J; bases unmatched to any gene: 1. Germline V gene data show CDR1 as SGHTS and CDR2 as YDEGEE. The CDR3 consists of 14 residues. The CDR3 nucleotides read TGTGCCAGCAGCTTGGGGACTAGCGTAAACATTCAGTACTTC. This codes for CASSLGTSVNIQYF.

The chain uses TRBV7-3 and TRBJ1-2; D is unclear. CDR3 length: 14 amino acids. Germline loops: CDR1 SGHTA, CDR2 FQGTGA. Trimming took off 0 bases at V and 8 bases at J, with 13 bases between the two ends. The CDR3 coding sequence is TGTGCCAGCAGCTTAACCGGGGATATGGAGGGCTACACCTTC. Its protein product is CASSLTGDMEGYTF.